One and the same sample provided the 27 T cell receptor beta chains below, sequenced in a study of shared clonotypes between healthy human individuals. TCRdb's copy holds only in-frame clones and misses some; the assay was immunoSEQ multiplex PCR. The sample contains some 480,000 clones, 79% of which appear only once. Sequenced input: PBMCs. The receptors stem from a woman in her thirties or forties in good health. Some clones in this sample may be carry-over from other donors' samples.

The genes are TRBV11-3 and TRBJ2-1; D might be TRBD1 (6 bases). CDR3 length: 13 amino acids. In germline, CDR1 is SGHNT, CDR2 YENEEA. Trimming took 7 bases from V and 8 from J, leaving 15 bases between them. The CDR3 is CASKQGNSDEQFF. CDR3 in DNA: TGTGCCAGCAAACAGGGTAATAGTGATGAGCAGTTCTTC.

The CDR3 reads CASSTGAHSYEQYF. In DNA form, the CDR3 reads TGTGCCAGCAGCACAGGGGCGCACTCCTACGAGCAGTACTTC. This sequence joins TRBV7-2 and TRBJ2-7; 7 positions agree with TRBD1. J lost 0 bases, V lost 5 bases, and 4 bases had no gene match. Germline assignment: CDR1 SGHTA and CDR2 FQGNSA. The CDR3 is 14 residues long.

The rearrangement links TRBV7-6 to TRBJ2-1, with D unresolved. The V gene's germline CDR1 is SGHVS and CDR2 FNYEAQ. V was pared by 5 bases and J by 0 bases, with 14 bases between. CDR3 length: 16 amino acids. The CDR3 DNA sequence: TGTGCCAGCAGCAAAGAAGACTGGAGCTCCTACAATGAGCAGTTCTTC. Translating gives CASSKEDWSSYNEQFF.

The J gene is TRBJ1-1, the V gene TRBV5-1, with D uncertain. This CDR3 has 13 amino acids. The germline V and J ends were trimmed by 2 bases and 5 bases, with 10 bases remaining between them. Looked up from germline, CDR1 is SGHRS and CDR2 is YFSETQ. In DNA form, the CDR3 reads TGCGCCAGCAGCTTCGGAAAGGAGACTGAAGCTTTCTTT. This translates into CASSFGKETEAFF.

Points on this clone: The sample has other DNA sequences that encode this CDR3 too. This chain joins TRBV20-1 and TRBJ2-7; D call uncertain. V was cut by 3 bases and J by 3 bases, with 3 bases left in between. CDR3 size: 10 residues. The germline V gene encodes CDR1 DFQATT and CDR2 SNEGSKA (reference sequence). CDR3 residues: CSASNYEQYF. The CDR3 DNA reads as TGCAGTGCTAGCAACTACGAGCAGTACTTC.

This clone came up a few times. The germline gene is not matched at one end of the junction; a read error may be the cause. The J gene is TRBJ1-1, the V gene TRBV28; D unresolved. CDR1 is MDHEN and CDR2 is SYDVKM in the germline V gene. The CDR3 runs to 10 residues. The CDR3 is CASSPIESGF. In DNA form, the CDR3 reads TGTGCCAGCAGTCCCATAGAGTCCGGCTTT.

The chain joins TRBV14 to TRBJ2-5; no firm D call. The germline CDR1 and CDR2 sequences are SGHDN and FVKESK. V lost 4 bases, J lost 2 bases, and 23 bases lay in between. The CDR3 is 18 amino acids. CDR3 amino acids: CASSPRVVSAVVQETQYF. CDR3 in DNA: TGTGCCAGCAGCCCCCGAGTCGTGAGTGCGGTAGTTCAAGAGACCCAGTACTTC.

The chain has TRBV9 and TRBJ1-2, with D perhaps TRBD1 (5 bases). Germline assignment: CDR1 SGDLS and CDR2 YYNGEE. Trimming took 0 bases from V and 0 from J, leaving 21 bases between them. This CDR3 is built from 19 residues. The CDR3 here is CASSVARGQGTATNYGYTF. The CDR3 region has the DNA TGTGCCAGCAGCGTAGCTCGAGGACAAGGGACGGCTACTAACTATGGCTACACCTTC.

The chain recombines TRBV28 with TRBJ2-7; D ambiguous. V was clipped by 5 bases and J by 4 bases, with 12 bases between them. In germline, CDR1 is MDHEN, CDR2 SYDVKM. The CDR3 consists of 13 residues. In nucleotides, the CDR3 is TGTGCCAGCAGTCCATACTCCAAATACGAGCAGTACTTC. It is translated as CASSPYSKYEQYF. The full variable domain, completed using reference TRBV28 and TRBJ2-7, is DVKVTQSSRYLVKRTGEKVFLECVQDMDHENMFWYRQDPGLGLRLIYFSYDVKMKEKGDIPEGYSVSREKKERFSLILESASTNQTSMYLCASSPYSKYEQYFGPGTRLTVT.

There are a few counts of this clone. V and J are TRBV5-1 and TRBJ1-1; tentative D call: TRBD1 (5 bases). V lost 5 bases and J 2 bases, leaving 13 bases between the germline ends. The CDR3 covers 14 residues. Germline-derived CDR1 and CDR2 are SGHRS and YFSETQ. As DNA, the CDR3 is TGCGCCAGCAGACCGAGGCAGGGTAACACTGAAGCTTTCTTT. It encodes CASRPRQGNTEAFF.

V usage is TRBV9 and J usage is TRBJ2-7; D not resolved. From germline, CDR1 is SGDLS and CDR2 YYNGEE. CDR3 size: 15 residues. Trimming cost V 3 bases and J 6 bases, with 19 bases left between them. The chain's CDR3 is CASSATPGPRPEQYF. The DNA of the CDR3 is TGTGCCAGCAGCGCCACACCGGGCCCCAGGCCCGAGCAGTACTTC.

The V gene is TRBV10-3, the J gene TRBJ2-3; a weak D match, TRBD2 (6 bases). CDR1 is ENHRY, CDR2 SYGVKD, per germline. Between the trimmed V and J ends, which lost 2 bases and 1 base, there was a span of 13 bases. The CDR3 covers 16 residues. The chain's CDR3 is CAISEVWGGGTDTQYF. The CDR3 DNA is TGTGCCATCAGTGAGGTCTGGGGAGGAGGCACAGATACGCAGTATTTT.

This clone was found once. The rearrangement links TRBV28 to TRBJ2-1, with D possibly matching TRBD2 (6 bases). Germline CDR1 reads MDHEN; CDR2 reads SYDVKM. This CDR3 comprises 14 residues. V was pared by 3 bases and J by 5 bases, with 11 bases between. Here the CDR3 reads CASSFTGVNNEQFF. The DNA for the CDR3 is TGTGCCAGCAGTTTCACGGGAGTGAACAATGAGCAGTTCTTC.

On this clone itself: One end of the junction fails to match germline, which may point to a read error. J is TRBJ2-7 and V is TRBV30; no definite D call. CDR3 length: 15 residues. Germline-derived CDR1 and CDR2 are GTSNPN and SVGIG (reference sequence). CDR3 bases: TGTGCCCGGAGTCCGACCACACCTGTGGGGAACGAGCAGTACTTC. This translates into CARSPTTPVGNEQYF.

As for this clone: At one end the junction does not follow the germline gene, possibly because of a read error. The rearrangement joins TRBV6-5 to TRBJ1-6, with 7 bases lining up with TRBD1. The germline gives CDR1 MNHEY, CDR2 SVGAGI. This CDR3 region has 14 residues. CDR3 residues: CASTYRTGGSPLHF. The CDR3 DNA is TGTGCCAGCACTTACAGGACAGGCGGCTCACCCCTCCACTTT.

The chain recombines TRBV2 with TRBJ1-1; tentatively, D is TRBD1 (6 bases). This CDR3 spans 13 amino acids. Germline CDR1 reads SNHLY; CDR2 reads FYNNEI. V was cut by 6 bases and J by 5 bases, with 13 bases left in between. DNA for the CDR3: TGTGCCAGCAGGGGGGAAGGGGGGACTGAAGCTTTCTTT. Translating gives CASRGEGGTEAFF.

The J gene is TRBJ1-2, the V gene TRBV2; 8 bases map to TRBD1. The CDR3 loop spans 18 amino acids. With V trimmed by 3 bases and J by 7 bases, 19 bases remained unmatched. Germline lookup yields CDR1 SNHLY and CDR2 FYNNEI. The CDR3 loop is CASSDQTRTGLSRLGYTF. In DNA, the CDR3 is TGTGCCAGCAGTGATCAAACTCGGACAGGGCTCTCACGGCTTGGCTACACCTTC.

This chain joins TRBV7-9 and TRBJ1-4, with TRBD1 as a possible D gene (5 bases). V shed 3 bases and J shed 0 bases, with 14 bases lying between them. Germline lookup yields CDR1 SEHNR and CDR2 FQNEAQ (reference sequence). The CDR3 runs to 17 residues. The DNA of the CDR3 is TGTGCCAGCAGCTTCATCACCGACAGTGCAACTAATGAAAAACTGTTTTTT. Amino acids: CASSFITDSATNEKLFF.

This clone has more than one count but fewer than ten. CDR3 nucleotides: TGTGCCATCAGAGGAGCGGACAGCTCCTACGAGCAGTACTTC. Residues: CAIRGADSSYEQYF. The chain uses TRBV10-3 and TRBJ2-7; tentative D call: TRBD1 (6 bases). V was cut by 6 bases and J by 0 bases, with 12 bases left in between. Per the germline V gene, CDR1 is ENHRY and CDR2 is SYGVKD. CDR3 length: 14 residues.

V is TRBV29-1 and J is TRBJ2-1; 13 positions match TRBD2. Per the germline V gene, CDR1 is SQVTM and CDR2 is ANQGSEA. V gave up 6 bases and J gave up 4 bases; unmatched junction bases: 0. The CDR3 is made up of 13 amino acids. CDR3 amino acids: CSVGLAGYNEQFF. Written as DNA, the CDR3 is TGCAGCGTGGGACTAGCGGGATACAATGAGCAGTTCTTC.

This clone was seen many times. The genes are TRBV19 and TRBJ2-5; 7 bases are shared with TRBD2. Germline V gives CDR1 LNHDA, CDR2 SQIVND (reference sequence). There are 15 residues in the CDR3. V trimming: 3 bases; J trimming: 2 bases; junction bases outside the gene matches: 6. CDR3 in DNA: TGTGCCAGTAGTATTCCTGCGGGAGCACAAGAGACCCAGTACTTC. Its translation: CASSIPAGAQETQYF.

V is TRBV5-6 and J is TRBJ2-7; 7 positions agree with TRBD2. Germline assignment: CDR1 SGHDT and CDR2 YYEEEE. This CDR3 comprises 15 residues. Trimming removed 0 bases from V and 6 bases from J; junction bases left unmatched: 9. CDR3 nucleotides: TGTGCCAGCAGCTTGGGGCTAGCGGCCCGCGCCGAGCAGTACTTC. It yields the protein CASSLGLAARAEQYF.

The J gene is TRBJ2-1, the V gene TRBV18, with D uncertain. The germline V and J ends were trimmed by 2 bases and 9 bases, with 5 bases remaining between them. Germline V CDR1 and CDR2: KGHSH, LQKENI. This CDR3 is built from 11 residues. CDR3 amino acids: CASSPTGEQFF. The CDR3 DNA reads as TGTGCCAGCTCACCAACGGGTGAGCAGTTCTTC. Filled out from reference TRBV18 and TRBJ2-1, the complete variable domain reads NAGVMQNPRHLVRRRGQEARLRCSPMKGHSHVYWYRQLPEEGLKFMVYLQKENIIDESGMPKERFSAEFPKEGPSILRIQQVVRGDSAAYFCASSPTGEQFFGPGTRLTVL.

The chain has TRBV5-8 and TRBJ2-1; D is ambiguous. V was shortened by 4 bases and J by 7 bases, with 9 bases between the two germline ends. The CDR3 totals 12 residues. CDR1 is SGHTS, CDR2 YDEGEE, per germline. The CDR3 DNA follows: TGTGCCAGCAGCCCCACCCTAAATGAGCAGTTCTTC. Translating it yields CASSPTLNEQFF.

This clone was counted a few times. The chain joins TRBV28 to TRBJ2-7, with 10 bases matching TRBD2. The germline gives CDR1 MDHEN, CDR2 SYDVKM. This CDR3 contains 15 residues. V gave up 3 bases and J gave up 5 bases; unmatched junction bases: 7. CDR3 nucleotide sequence: TGTGCCAGCAGTTTGGCTAGCGGGAGTCGGAACGAGCAGTACTTC. Its protein is CASSLASGSRNEQYF. The whole variable domain, filled in from reference TRBV28 and TRBJ2-7, reads DVKVTQSSRYLVKRTGEKVFLECVQDMDHENMFWYRQDPGLGLRLIYFSYDVKMKEKGDIPEGYSVSREKKERFSLILESASTNQTSMYLCASSLASGSRNEQYFGPGTRLTVT.

The rearrangement joins TRBV18 to TRBJ2-2; 7 bases align to TRBD1. CDR3 length: 17 residues. Germline assignment: CDR1 KGHSH and CDR2 LQKENI. With V trimmed by 4 bases and J by 1 base, 9 bases remained unmatched. In nucleotides, the CDR3 is TGTGCCAGCTCACGCGAGGTCCCAGGGGGGAACACCGGGGAGCTGTTTTTT. Translating gives CASSREVPGGNTGELFF.

This clone turned up a few times. V is TRBV28 and J is TRBJ2-1, with 7 bases aligning to TRBD1. V was pared by 7 bases and J by 2 bases, with 5 bases of the junction left unmatched. Germline CDR1 and CDR2: MDHEN and SYDVKM. CDR3 length equals 14 residues. The CDR3 DNA follows: TGTGCCAGCATCCCGGACAGGACCTACAATGAGCAGTTCTTC. Residues: CASIPDRTYNEQFF.